This T cell receptor (beta chain) is from a study of blood T cell repertoires in COVID-19. CDR1 is SGDLS and CDR2 is YYNGEE in the germline V gene. The ends were cut back, 3 bases at V and 5 bases at J, with 12 bases in the middle. The CDR3 contains 14 residues. Source study methods: Using reference gene primer amplification, nucleated cell counts were estimated. The repertoire was sequenced with immunoSEQ multiplex PCR; TCRdb's copy has only in-frame clones and lacks some. D and trimming were read from the DNA, whereas the V and J calls and clone size are those reported in that table. The sample lists over 250,000 clones, 80% to 90% occurring once.

The clonotype was recovered from a woman aged 45-65 years with COVID-19, enrolled during active disease. This chain joins TRBV9 and TRBJ1-5; weak D call: TRBD1 (6 bases). Material: peripheral blood. CDR3 DNA: TGTGCCAGCAGCGAGGGGGGGAGCGATCAGCCCCAGCATTTT. Its translation is CASSEGGSDQPQHF.